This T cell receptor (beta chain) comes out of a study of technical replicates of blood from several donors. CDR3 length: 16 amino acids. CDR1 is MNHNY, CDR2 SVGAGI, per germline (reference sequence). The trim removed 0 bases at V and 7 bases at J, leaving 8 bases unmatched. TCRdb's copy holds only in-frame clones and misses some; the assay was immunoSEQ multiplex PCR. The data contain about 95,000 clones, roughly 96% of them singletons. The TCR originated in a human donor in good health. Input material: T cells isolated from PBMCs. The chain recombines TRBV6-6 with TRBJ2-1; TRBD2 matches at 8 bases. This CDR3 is CASSYSMTSDTNEQFF. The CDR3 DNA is TGTGCCAGCAGTTACTCGATGACTAGCGATACGAATGAGCAGTTCTTC.